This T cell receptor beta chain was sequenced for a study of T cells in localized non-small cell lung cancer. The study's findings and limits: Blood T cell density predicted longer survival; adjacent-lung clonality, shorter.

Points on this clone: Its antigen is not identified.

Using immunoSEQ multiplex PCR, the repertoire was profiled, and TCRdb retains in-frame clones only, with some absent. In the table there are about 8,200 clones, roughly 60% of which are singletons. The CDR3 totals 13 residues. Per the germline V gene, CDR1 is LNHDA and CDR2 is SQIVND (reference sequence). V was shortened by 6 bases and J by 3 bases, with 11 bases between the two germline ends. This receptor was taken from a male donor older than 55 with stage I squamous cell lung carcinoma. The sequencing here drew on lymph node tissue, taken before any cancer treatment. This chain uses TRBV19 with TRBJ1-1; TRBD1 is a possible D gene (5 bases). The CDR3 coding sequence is TGTGCCAGTAGCGAGGGGACCTACACTGAAGCTTTCTTT. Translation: CASSEGTYTEAFF.